The 5 T cell receptor beta chains given below trace back to one sample, sequenced in a study of CD8 T cells in ankylosing spondylitis. MiXCR was run by TCRdb on the 5' RACE reads, yielding one entry per CDR3 protein. The sample contains fewer than 40,000 distinct CDR3 sequences, less than 40% of which appear only once. Sequencing was carried out using synovial fluid, either unsorted or a sorted T cell fraction (not recorded which). These receptors all stem from a male donor with ankylosing spondylitis.

This chain joins TRBV7-8 and TRBJ2-7; 7 bases align to TRBD1. The CDR3 extends over 16 amino acids. Losses at the gene ends were 5 bases for V and 1 base for J; bases not matched to a gene: 11. Per the germline V gene, CDR1 is SGHVS and CDR2 is FQNEAQ. CDR3 protein: CASSPRSGTVSYEQYF. The DNA for the CDR3 is TGTGCCAGCAGCCCACGGTCCGGGACAGTATCCTACGAGCAGTACTTC. Drawing the rest from reference TRBV7-8 and TRBJ2-7, the complete variable domain is GAGVSQSPRYKVAKRGQDVALRCDPISGHVSLFWYQQALGQGPEFLTYFQNEAQLDKSGLPSDRFFAERPEGSVSTLKIQRTQQEDSAVYLCASSPRSGTVSYEQYFGPGTRLTVT.

The sample holds many counts of this clonotype. V usage is TRBV7-9 and J usage is TRBJ2-1; possibly TRBD1 or TRBD2 for D (6 bases each). Germline assignment: CDR1 SEHNR and CDR2 FQNEAQ (reference sequence). With 5 bases removed from V and 10 bases from J, the gap between germline ends came to 24 bases. CDR3 length: 16 residues. The CDR3 DNA reads TGTGCCAGCAGCCCCCTCGGTTGGAGGGGGGACGGGGAGCAGTTCTTC. This sequence encodes CASSPLGWRGDGEQFF.

Turning to this clonotype: Mismatch with germline at one junction end may stem from a read error. J is TRBJ2-1 and V is TRBV6-1; D ambiguous. Germline V gene sequence: CDR1 MNHNS, CDR2 SASEGT. The CDR3 totals 9 residues. The CDR3 sequence is CASPVPPPF. The CDR3 nucleotides are TGTGCCAGCCCAGTCCCTCCCCCCTTC.

The chain couples TRBV13 to TRBJ2-1, with TRBD1 as a possible D gene (5 bases). Germline CDR1 reads PRHDT; CDR2 reads FYEKMQ (reference sequence). V was clipped by 4 bases and J by 5 bases, with 15 bases between them. The CDR3 runs to 15 residues. This chain's CDR3 is CASSSDSHNHNEQFF. The CDR3 DNA reads TGTGCCAGCAGCTCCGACAGCCACAATCACAATGAGCAGTTCTTC. Complete variable domain (other parts from reference TRBV13 and TRBJ2-1): AAGVIQSPRHLIKEKRETATLKCYPIPRHDTVYWYQQGPGQDPQFLISFYEKMQSDKGSIPDRFSAQQFSDYHSELNMSSLELGDSALYFCASSSDSHNHNEQFFGPGTRLTVL.

This clonotype appeared once. V and J are TRBV4-1 and TRBJ2-1; 8 bases fit TRBD2. The CDR3 contains 16 residues. J gave up 13 bases and V 4 bases, and 18 bases lay outside the gene matches. Germline-derived CDR1 and CDR2 are MGHRA and YSYEKL. The CDR3 region is CASSPGGLAATLIQFF. CDR3 nucleotides: TGCGCCAGCAGCCCGGGGGGGTTAGCGGCCACTCTAATTCAGTTCTTC.